This paragraph reports one T cell receptor beta chain. Germline V lookup: CDR1 SEHNR, CDR2 FQNEAQ (reference sequence). V lost 1 base and J lost 2, with 11 bases in between. This CDR3 is 15 amino acids long. These data come from a study of blood T cell repertoires in COVID-19. In the study overall: Sites in the United States, Italy and Spain provided acute and convalescent COVID-19 samples. In each case, the material was cDNA or gDNA derived from T cells, B-cell-depleted T cells, or PBMCs.

Under the authors' procedure: It was from reference gene primer amplification that nucleated cell counts were estimated. TCRdb's copy holds only in-frame clones and misses some; the assay was immunoSEQ multiplex PCR. That table gives V, J and clone size, and the DNA gave D and trimming. This sample has roughly 120,000 clones; about 87% occur once, and the top ten carry more than 2%. The J gene is TRBJ1-1, the V gene TRBV7-9, with D possibly matching TRBD1 (6 bases). The receptor's source is a woman aged 50 to 65 with acute or convalescent COVID-19. Sequenced sample: peripheral blood. The CDR3 DNA is TGTGCCAGCAGCTTAGTGACAGGCCGTAACACTGAAGCTTTCTTT. Its protein is CASSLVTGRNTEAFF. Full variable domain (outside the CDR3, taken from reference TRBV7-9 and TRBJ1-1): DTGVSQNPRHKITKRGQNVTFRCDPISEHNRLYWYRQTLGQGPEFLTYFQNEAQLEKSRLLSDRFSAERPKGSFSTLEIQRTEQGDSAMYLCASSLVTGRNTEAFFGQGTRLTVV.